Sequencing of this TCR beta chain was carried out in a study of read filtering for tumor transcriptome and immune sequencing. Across the whole study: TCR-mapped reads were about 3.5 to 10.27 million with IR-seq versus about 80 to 1273 with RNA-seq. Study-level points and caveats: RNA-seq captured clonotypes less deeply and reliably than IR-seq. Dropping single-read clonotypes raised IR-seq and RNA-seq shared-clonotype correlation.

The library was built from about 400 ng RNA with molecular barcoded adaptors for alpha/delta and beta/gamma chains. Via MiXCR, TCRdb re-called the reads, giving one row per CDR3 protein. The sample shows 85,000 to 100,000 distinct CDR3 sequences, 20% to 25% of them seen only once. Sampling of bone marrow took place during active disease in every patient. Concerning this clonotype: What it binds is not known. A much larger clone is a single base away; this may be a read error.

The CDR3 contains 15 residues. Germline V gene sequence: CDR1 SGHAT, CDR2 FQNNGV. This chain links TRBV11-2 with TRBJ2-1; no reliable D call. The receptor was derived from a donor at least 40 years old with multiple myeloma. Sequencing input: a population of CD138-negative cells sorted from bone marrow. CDR3 DNA sequence: TGTGCCAGCAGCCACCAGCCCGTTACTTACAATGAGCGGTTCTTC. This translates into CASSHQPVTYNERFF.